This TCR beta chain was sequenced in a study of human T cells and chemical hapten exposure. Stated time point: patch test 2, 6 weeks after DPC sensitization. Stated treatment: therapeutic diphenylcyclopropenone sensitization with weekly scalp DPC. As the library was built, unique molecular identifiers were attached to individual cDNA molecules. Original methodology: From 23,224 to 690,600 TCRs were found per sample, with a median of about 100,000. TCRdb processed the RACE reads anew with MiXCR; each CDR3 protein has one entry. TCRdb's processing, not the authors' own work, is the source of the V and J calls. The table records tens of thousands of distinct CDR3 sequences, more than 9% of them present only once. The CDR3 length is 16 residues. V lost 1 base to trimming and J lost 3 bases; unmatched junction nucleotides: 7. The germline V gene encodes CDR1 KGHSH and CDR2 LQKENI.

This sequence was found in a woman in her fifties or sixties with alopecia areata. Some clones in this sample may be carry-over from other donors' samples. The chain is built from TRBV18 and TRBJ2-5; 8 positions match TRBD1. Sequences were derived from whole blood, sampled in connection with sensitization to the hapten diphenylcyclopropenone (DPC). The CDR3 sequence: CASSPLLLTGEETQYF. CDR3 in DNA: TGTGCCAGCTCACCACTCCTCCTGACAGGGGAAGAGACCCAGTACTTC.